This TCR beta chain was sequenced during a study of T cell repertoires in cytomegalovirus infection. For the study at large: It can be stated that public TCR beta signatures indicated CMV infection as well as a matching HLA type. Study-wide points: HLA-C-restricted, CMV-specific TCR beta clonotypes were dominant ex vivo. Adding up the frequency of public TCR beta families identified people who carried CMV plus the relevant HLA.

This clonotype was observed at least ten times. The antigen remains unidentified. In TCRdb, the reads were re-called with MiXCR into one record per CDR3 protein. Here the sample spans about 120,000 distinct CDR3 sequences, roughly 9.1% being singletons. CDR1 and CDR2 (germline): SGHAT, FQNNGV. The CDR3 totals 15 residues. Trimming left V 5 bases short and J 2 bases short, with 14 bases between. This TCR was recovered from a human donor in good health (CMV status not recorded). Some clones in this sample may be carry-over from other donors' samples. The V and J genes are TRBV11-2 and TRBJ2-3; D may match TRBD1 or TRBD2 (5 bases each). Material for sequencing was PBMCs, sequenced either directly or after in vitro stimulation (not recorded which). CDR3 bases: TGTGCCAGCAGCCGGGGACCCGACTTCACAGATACGCAGTATTTT. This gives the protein CASSRGPDFTDTQYF. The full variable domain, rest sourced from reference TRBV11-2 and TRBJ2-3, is EAGVAQSPRYKIIEKRQSVAFWCNPISGHATLYWYQQILGQGPKLLIQFQNNGVVDDSQLPKDRFSAERLKGVDSTLKIQPAKLEDSAVYLCASSRGPDFTDTQYFGPGTRLTVL.